This T cell receptor beta chain was identified in a study of CD8+CD57+ T cells in acquired aplastic anemia. Across the whole study: Sorted CD4+ plus CD8+ cells gave DNA averaging approximately 2.9 ug.

The patients chosen for sequencing had shown expansion of CD8+CD57+ cells (detected by flow cytometry). Patients uniformly had severe acquired aplastic anemia. TCR beta VDJ and CDR3 profiling used genomic DNA as template. TCRdb re-called the reads with MiXCR, one entry per CDR3 protein. The repertoire holds 150,000 to 200,000 distinct CDR3 sequences, with about 50% as singletons. This clonotype was observed many times. Antigen specificity is unknown. Study conclusions and caveats: Controls did not differ significantly from patients in CD8+ Simpson's diversity.

Sequenced sample: sorted CD4+, CD8+, or CD8+CD57+ T cells (not recorded which) from PBMCs. This TCR came from a human donor with aplastic anemia.

CDR3 amino acids: CASSPRGSYGYTF. The DNA of the CDR3 is TGTGCCAGCAGCCCCCGGGGGTCCTATGGCTACACCTTC. The J gene is TRBJ1-2, the V gene TRBV13, with a weak D call TRBD1 (5 bases). This CDR3 comprises 13 residues. The V gene's germline CDR1 is PRHDT and CDR2 FYEKMQ (reference sequence). Trimming took 5 bases from V and 4 from J, leaving 11 bases between them.